Below, 28 T cell receptor beta chains from the same sample are listed, as sequenced in a study of blood T cell repertoires in COVID-19. The assay was immunoSEQ multiplex PCR, and TCRdb's table has in-frame clones only and misses some. The data show about 480,000 clones, 80% to 90% seen once. Sequencing input: peripheral blood. These receptors were obtained from a man aged 18 to 30 with COVID-19, enrolled during active disease.

This chain joins TRBV5-8 and TRBJ2-1, with D tentatively TRBD1 (6 bases). The V end was cut by 1 base, the J end by 0 bases, with 8 bases between. Germline lookup yields CDR1 SGHTS and CDR2 YDEGEE. This CDR3 spans 15 amino acids. The CDR3: CASSLTGSSYNEQFF. The CDR3 bases are TGTGCCAGCAGCTTGACAGGGAGCTCCTACAATGAGCAGTTCTTC.

V usage is TRBV7-3 and J usage is TRBJ2-2, with D possibly TRBD2 on 6 matching bases. V lost 3 bases and J 2 bases, leaving 10 bases between the germline ends. The CDR3 has 15 residues. Germline V gene sequence: CDR1 SGHTA, CDR2 FQGTGA. The CDR3, as DNA: TGTGCCAGCAGCTTGGCGGGACCTAACACCGGGGAGCTGTTTTTT. This encodes CASSLAGPNTGELFF.

The sample holds one count of this clone. This chain uses TRBV5-6 with TRBJ2-7, with D tentatively TRBD2 (5 bases). Between the trimmed V and J ends, which lost 3 bases and 2 bases, there was a span of 12 bases. CDR1 and CDR2 from the germline V gene are SGHDT and YYEEEE. The CDR3 runs to 14 residues. CDR3 loop: CASSWRSGTYEQYF. CDR3 DNA: TGTGCCAGCAGCTGGCGGTCCGGGACCTACGAGCAGTACTTC.

J is TRBJ2-5 and V is TRBV6-5; 7 nucleotides align to TRBD2. CDR3 length equals 13 residues. The J segment lost 5 bases and the V segment lost 6 bases, leaving 6 bases of the junction unmatched. The germline V gene encodes CDR1 MNHEY and CDR2 SVGAGI. The CDR3 DNA reads TGTGCCAGCAGAGGGGCGGGAGCGGAGACCCAGTACTTC. Its translation is CASRGAGAETQYF.

The genes are TRBV5-1 and TRBJ2-3, with TRBD2 identical over 7 bases. Germline V lookup: CDR1 SGHRS, CDR2 YFSETQ. Unmatched junction bases numbered 17, after V lost 6 bases and J lost 4 bases. This CDR3 is 17 amino acids long. CDR3 in amino acids: CASTSPFGGVGADTQYF. The CDR3 DNA reads TGCGCCAGCACCTCACCCTTTGGGGGGGTCGGCGCAGATACGCAGTATTTT.

The J gene is TRBJ2-7, the V gene TRBV18; D gene unclear. Trimming pared 1 base from V and 0 bases from J, leaving 13 bases between. The CDR3 has 16 residues. Germline-derived CDR1 and CDR2 are KGHSH and LQKENI. Here the CDR3 reads CASSPRSADSSYEQYF. The CDR3 DNA is TGTGCCAGCTCACCACGCTCCGCGGATAGCTCCTACGAGCAGTACTTC.

The chain recombines TRBV5-4 with TRBJ1-1; D might be TRBD1 (5 bases). The V and J ends lost 4 bases and 1 base respectively, with 11 bases between them. The germline gives CDR1 SGHNT, CDR2 YYREEE (reference sequence). The CDR3 has 14 residues. CDR3 residues: CASSPGFRNTEAFF. CDR3 nucleotides: TGTGCCAGCAGCCCAGGGTTCCGGAACACTGAAGCTTTCTTT.

This sequence joins TRBV18 and TRBJ2-2; 8 bases match TRBD1. V shed 3 bases, J shed 7 bases, and the junction held 4 bases outside the gene matches. The CDR3 extends over 14 amino acids. CDR1 and CDR2 (germline): KGHSH, LQKENI. The CDR3 loop reads CASSPQGADGELFF. CDR3 DNA sequence: TGTGCCAGCTCACCGCAGGGGGCCGACGGGGAGCTGTTTTTT.

This clone turned up a few times. The chain employs TRBV5-1 and TRBJ2-2; the match to TRBD1 covers 8 bases. The junction had 4 bases not matched to a gene; V was cut back by 4 bases and J by 2 bases. The CDR3 totals 15 residues. Germline values: CDR1 SGHRS, CDR2 YFSETQ. CDR3 in amino acids: CASSVRGHNTGELFF. In DNA, the CDR3 is TGCGCCAGCAGCGTCAGGGGGCATAACACCGGGGAGCTGTTTTTT.

The V call is TRBV6-5, the J call TRBJ1-1; no definite D call. Germline lookup yields CDR1 MNHEY and CDR2 SVGAGI. V lost 5 bases to trimming and J lost 4 bases, with 11 bases between them. This CDR3 comprises 13 residues. The CDR3 is CASSPPGLTEAFF. The CDR3 coding sequence is TGTGCCAGCAGTCCCCCCGGACTCACTGAAGCTTTCTTT.

The chain carries TRBV15 and TRBJ2-5; a possible D gene is TRBD2 (7 bases). V lost 0 bases and J lost 5, with 13 bases in between. There are 15 residues in the CDR3. The germline CDR1 and CDR2 sequences are LNHNV and YYDKDF (reference sequence). The CDR3 region is CATSRDGGAGETQYF. CDR3 DNA: TGTGCCACCAGCAGAGATGGGGGGGCCGGGGAGACCCAGTACTTC.

The chain couples TRBV19 to TRBJ2-1, with 11 bases identical to TRBD2. The CDR3 is 15 amino acids. In germline, CDR1 is LNHDA, CDR2 SQIVND (reference sequence). V shed 3 bases, J shed 9 bases, and the junction held 7 bases outside the gene matches. The CDR3 loop reads CASSIGSGRAIEQFF. CDR3 coding DNA: TGTGCCAGTAGTATCGGTAGCGGGAGGGCGATTGAGCAGTTCTTC.

This chain links TRBV18 with TRBJ2-1; TRBD1 agrees at 10 bases. Germline CDR1 and CDR2: KGHSH and LQKENI. Trimming cost V 5 bases and J 4 bases; bases outside gene matches: 5. This CDR3 comprises 15 residues. The CDR3 DNA reads as TGTGCCAGCTCATCCGGGACAGGGGTGTACAATGAGCAGTTCTTC. Translation: CASSSGTGVYNEQFF.

The chain has TRBV30 and TRBJ2-1; no clear D gene. Trimming stripped 0 bases from V and 15 bases from J, with 12 bases between. This CDR3 is 11 amino acids long. Germline CDR1 reads GTSNPN; CDR2 reads SVGIG (reference sequence). DNA for the CDR3: TGTGCCTGGAGTGTAAACGAGGTTCGGTTCTTC. It translates to CAWSVNEVRFF.

This sequence joins TRBV18 and TRBJ2-2, with a possible D match to TRBD2 (6 bases). V gave up 3 bases and J gave up 3 bases, with 14 bases separating them. The CDR3 length is 16 residues. CDR1 and CDR2 (germline): KGHSH, LQKENI. The CDR3, as DNA: TGTGCCAGCTCACCGAGTACTTGGGGGGACACCGGGGAGCTGTTTTTT. Protein product: CASSPSTWGDTGELFF.

The gene calls are TRBV11-3 and TRBJ2-5; unclear D gene. CDR1 SGHNT and CDR2 YENEEA come from the germline V gene. V lost 6 bases to trimming and J lost 3 bases, with 5 bases between them. The CDR3 extends over 11 amino acids. In nucleotides, the CDR3 is TGTGCCAGCAGTCAGAAAGAGACCCAGTACTTC. Protein sequence: CASSQKETQYF. The complete variable domain, with remaining parts taken from reference TRBV11-3 and TRBJ2-5, reads EAGVVQSPRYKIIEKKQPVAFWCNPISGHNTLYWYLQNLGQGPELLIRYENEEAVDDSQLPKDRFSAERLKGVDSTLKIQPAELGDSAVYLCASSQKETQYFGPGTRLLVL.

The chain employs TRBV10-2 and TRBJ2-7; TRBD2 matches at 11 bases. The germline CDR1 and CDR2 sequences are WSHSY and SAAADI. CDR3 size: 14 residues. V dropped 8 bases and J dropped 6; count of bases not matched to a gene: 9. CDR3 sequence reads: CASRTSGPRGEQYF. The CDR3 coding sequence is TGCGCCAGCCGGACTAGCGGGCCCCGGGGCGAGCAGTACTTC.

In DNA, the CDR3 is TGTGCCAGCAGCACGGGACTAGCGGGAGGAAATACGCAGTATTTT. Translated, it gives CASSTGLAGGNTQYF. The V and J genes are TRBV2 and TRBJ2-3; 15 bases are shared with TRBD2. Germline loops: CDR1 SNHLY, CDR2 FYNNEI. The ends lost 6 bases at V and 7 bases at J; junction bases unmatched: 5. The CDR3 has 15 residues.

The rearrangement uses TRBV5-1 and TRBJ2-5, with unresolved D. Germline assignment: CDR1 SGHRS and CDR2 YFSETQ. The CDR3 runs to 14 residues. V was shortened by 2 bases and J by 0 bases, with 8 bases between the two germline ends. The CDR3 loop reads CASSFDLDQETQYF. CDR3 bases: TGCGCCAGCAGCTTCGACCTAGACCAAGAGACCCAGTACTTC.

The chain employs TRBV27 and TRBJ2-5, with TRBD2 identical over 9 bases. The CDR3 totals 13 residues. CDR1 MNHEY and CDR2 SMNVEV come from the germline V gene (reference sequence). J lost 5 bases, V lost 8 bases, and 6 bases had no gene match. The CDR3 DNA is TGTGCCAGCCGGCGGGGGGGCTGGGAGACCCAGTACTTC. It is translated as CASRRGGWETQYF.

The rearrangement links TRBV5-4 to TRBJ2-7; 7 bases are a match to TRBD2. There are 14 residues in the CDR3. CDR1 is SGHNT and CDR2 is YYREEE in the germline V gene (reference sequence). Losses at the gene ends were 5 bases for V and 4 bases for J; bases not matched to a gene: 9. The CDR3 is CASSSGGSLYEQYF. The CDR3 DNA reads TGTGCCAGCAGTTCGGGCGGGAGTCTGTACGAGCAGTACTTC.

CDR3 region: CASSLGGNTIYF. CDR3 in DNA: TGTGCCAGCAGCCTAGGCGGAAACACCATATATTTT. The chain joins TRBV5-4 to TRBJ1-3; D is ambiguous. Germline V lookup: CDR1 SGHNT, CDR2 YYREEE (reference sequence). Trimming left V 4 bases short and J 4 bases short, with 6 bases between. The CDR3 is made up of 12 amino acids.

V usage is TRBV24-1 and J usage is TRBJ2-1, with TRBD2 matching over 9 bases. The CDR3 is 15 amino acids. Germline assignment: CDR1 KGHDR and CDR2 SFDVKD. V dropped 3 bases and J dropped 8; count of bases not matched to a gene: 7. The CDR3 DNA follows: TGTGCCACCAGTGATGTAGCGGGAGAGTGGTATGAGCAGTTCTTC. Protein: CATSDVAGEWYEQFF.

V usage is TRBV28 and J usage is TRBJ2-3; possibly TRBD1 for D (6 bases). Trimming removed 6 bases at V and 3 bases at J, with 16 bases between. Germline lookup yields CDR1 MDHEN and CDR2 SYDVKM. The CDR3 length is 15 residues. The CDR3 loop is CASSLVIQGTDTQYF. CDR3 nucleotide sequence: TGTGCCAGCAGCTTAGTAATACAGGGTACAGATACGCAGTATTTT. Based on the CDR3 plus reference TRBV28 and TRBJ2-3, the full variable domain is DVKVTQSSRYLVKRTGEKVFLECVQDMDHENMFWYRQDPGLGLRLIYFSYDVKMKEKGDIPEGYSVSREKKERFSLILESASTNQTSMYLCASSLVIQGTDTQYFGPGTRLTVL.

The V gene is TRBV9, the J gene TRBJ2-7, with TRBD2 matching over 7 bases. V dropped 4 bases and J dropped 1; count of bases not matched to a gene: 8. CDR3 size: 15 residues. From germline, CDR1 is SGDLS and CDR2 YYNGEE. CDR3 sequence (DNA): TGTGCCAGCAGCTTATCAGCGGGGAGGTCCTACGAGCAGTACTTC. This gives the protein CASSLSAGRSYEQYF.

The rearrangement uses TRBV7-4 and TRBJ1-5, with a weak D call TRBD1 (6 bases). Trimming removed 4 bases at V and 0 bases at J, with 22 bases between. Per the germline V gene, CDR1 is SGHVT and CDR2 is SQSDAQ. The CDR3 sequence is 19 residues long. CDR3 loop: CASSSEQGSPPYSNQPQHF. The CDR3 coding sequence is TGTGCCAGCAGCTCGGAGCAGGGGAGCCCCCCCTATAGCAATCAGCCCCAGCATTTT.

The V gene is TRBV6-4, the J gene TRBJ1-2, with D hard to call. The V end lost 8 bases, the J end lost 7 bases, and 20 bases lay between the germline ends. The germline V gene encodes CDR1 MRHNA and CDR2 SNTAGT. This CDR3 region has 14 residues. CDR3 DNA sequence: TGTGCCAGCGTCGGAGGAACAGAAGGAACTGGCTACACCTTC. Translation gives CASVGGTEGTGYTF.

The chain combines TRBV12-3 or TRBV12-4 with TRBJ2-2, with unresolved D. CDR3 length: 13 amino acids. Trimming removed 3 bases from V and 5 bases from J, with 7 bases in between. CDR3 sequence: CASSFYGTGELFF. The CDR3 DNA follows: TGTGCCAGCAGTTTCTACGGGACCGGGGAGCTGTTTTTT.